This entry lists 2 T cell receptor beta chains sequenced from one sample in a study of metastatic and nonmetastatic thyroid tumors. Thyroid surgery took place with no prior treatment in any patient. TCRdb re-analyzed the PCR reads using MiXCR. This sample has tens of thousands of clones, with under 15% found just once. Material: tumor tissue. These receptors all come from a female donor with papillary thyroid cancer or a benign thyroid nodule (not recorded which). Some clones in this sample may be carry-over from other donors' samples.

The chain carries TRBV5-4 and TRBJ2-1; 12 positions agree with TRBD2. With V trimmed by 3 bases and J by 12 bases, 10 bases remained unmatched. The CDR3 runs to 15 residues. CDR1 and CDR2 from the germline V gene are SGHNT and YYREEE (reference sequence). CDR3 loop: CASSSGTSGHNWQFF. CDR3 nucleotide sequence: TGTGCCAGCAGCTCCGGGACTAGCGGGCACAATTGGCAGTTCTTC.

The V and J genes are TRBV29-1 and TRBJ1-1, with D possibly matching TRBD1 (5 bases). Germline CDR1 and CDR2: SQVTM and ANQGSEA. CDR3 size: 12 residues. Trimming stripped 5 bases from V and 4 bases from J, with 11 bases between. The CDR3 region is CSVIGQATEAFF. CDR3 DNA: TGCAGCGTTATCGGACAAGCCACTGAAGCTTTCTTT. The full variable domain, rest sourced from reference TRBV29-1 and TRBJ1-1, is SAVISQKPSRDICQRGTSLTIQCQVDSQVTMMFWYRQQPGQSLTLIATANQGSEATYESGFVIDKFPISRPNLTFSTLTVSNMSPEDSSIYLCSVIGQATEAFFGQGTRLTVV.